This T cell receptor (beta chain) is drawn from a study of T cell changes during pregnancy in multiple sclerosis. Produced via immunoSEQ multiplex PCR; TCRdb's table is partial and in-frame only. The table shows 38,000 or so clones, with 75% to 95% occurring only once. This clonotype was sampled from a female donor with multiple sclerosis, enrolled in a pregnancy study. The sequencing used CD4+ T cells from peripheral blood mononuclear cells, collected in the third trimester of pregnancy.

CDR3 in DNA: TGTGCCAGCAGCCTACAGGGTGGCAATCAGCCCCAGCATTTT. The encoded protein is CASSLQGGNQPQHF. The chain carries TRBV5-5 and TRBJ1-5; weak D call: TRBD1 (6 bases). Germline V gene data show CDR1 as SGHKS and CDR2 as YYEKEE (reference sequence). The CDR3 spans 14 residues. Between the trimmed V and J ends, which lost 4 bases and 2 bases, there was a span of 10 bases.